The 11 T cell receptor beta chains in this list originate from one sample, sequenced in a study of post-analysis software for immune sequencing data. Points from the study as a whole: About five TRBV segments (TRBV5-6, TRBV5-1 and TRBV20-1 among them) occurred more frequently in patients than in controls.

cDNA libraries for TCR beta contained unique molecular identifiers. TCRdb redid the calling of the PCR reads with MiXCR, one entry per CDR3 protein. The table lists approximately 730,000 distinct CDR3 sequences, roughly 46% of them singletons, with 4% to 5% in the top ten. These receptors lack a known antigen. Sequences were obtained from blood. The source is a girl aged 10-17 years with multiple sclerosis.

In its sample, this clonotype was seen many times. The rearrangement links TRBV6-4 to TRBJ2-3; 10 positions match TRBD2. Germline lookup yields CDR1 MRHNA and CDR2 SNTAGT. There are 15 residues in the CDR3. With V trimmed by 3 bases and J by 6 bases, 6 bases remained unmatched. This chain's CDR3 is CASSESLAGVDTQYF. CDR3 coding DNA: TGTGCCAGCAGTGAGTCGCTAGCGGGAGTTGATACGCAGTATTTT.

The chain employs TRBV7-2 and TRBJ2-3; TRBD2 matches 10 bases. The CDR3 loop spans 18 amino acids. In germline, CDR1 is SGHTA, CDR2 FQGNSA. V shed 5 bases, J shed 0 bases, and the junction held 11 bases outside the gene matches. CDR3 amino acids: CASSRTSGAFTSTDTQYF. The CDR3 DNA follows: TGTGCCAGCAGCCGAACTAGCGGGGCTTTTACTAGCACAGATACGCAGTATTTT. The variable domain in full, completed from reference TRBV7-2 and TRBJ2-3, reads GAGVSQSPSNKVTEKGKDVELRCDPISGHTALYWYRQSLGQGLEFLIYFQGNSAPDKSGLPSDRFSAERTGGSVSTLTIQRTQQEDSAVYLCASSRTSGAFTSTDTQYFGPGTRLTVL.

The rearrangement joins TRBV7-8 to TRBJ2-1, with a weak D call TRBD1 (6 bases). The germline V and J ends were trimmed by 1 base and 10 bases, with 17 bases remaining between them. CDR1 is SGHVS, CDR2 FQNEAQ, per germline. This CDR3 is built from 15 residues. CDR3 sequence (DNA): TGTGCCAGCAGCTTAGTTCAGGGGCTCGGCGGAGAGCAGTTCTTC. It yields the protein CASSLVQGLGGEQFF.

The chain is built from TRBV28 and TRBJ2-7; TRBD2 aligns across 7 bases. The germline CDR1 and CDR2 sequences are MDHEN and SYDVKM. The trim removed 10 bases at V and 1 base at J, leaving 10 bases unmatched. This CDR3 is 14 amino acids long. The chain's CDR3 is CAIREGTRSYEQYF. CDR3 DNA: TGTGCCATCAGGGAGGGAACTAGGTCCTACGAGCAGTACTTC.

The rearrangement joins TRBV29-1 to TRBJ1-4; no reliable D call. V was cut by 7 bases and J by 6 bases, with 15 bases left in between. Germline V gene data show CDR1 as SQVTM and CDR2 as ANQGSEA. CDR3 length equals 13 residues. CDR3 nucleotide sequence: TGCAGCGCCCGGACGGATGGCGATGAAAAACTGTTTTTT. This gives the protein CSARTDGDEKLFF.

This sequence joins TRBV14 and TRBJ2-5; D uncertain. This CDR3 spans 16 amino acids. Germline CDR1 SGHDN, CDR2 FVKESK. Trimming took off 0 bases at V and 5 bases at J, with 16 bases between the two ends. CDR3 nucleotide sequence: TGTGCCAGCAGCCAAGATGGGGAAGGCTTTGGTGAGACCCAGTACTTC. Protein: CASSQDGEGFGETQYF.

The J gene is TRBJ2-7, the V gene TRBV10-3, with TRBD2 matching 8 bases. The DNA end lines up better with TRBJ2-5; the J call may be wrong. Germline V CDR1 and CDR2: ENHRY, SYGVKD. This CDR3 has 14 amino acids. The CDR3 DNA reads as TGTGCCATCAGCCGGGGACTAGGGGGGGAGACCCAGTACTTC. This translates into CAISRGLGGETQYF.

On this clonotype: The germline gene is not matched at one end of the junction; a read error may be the cause. CDR3 bases: TGTGCCGGCAGTTTGCGGGAATTACAAGAGACCCAGTACTTC. Its translation is CAGSLRELQETQYF. The V gene is TRBV28, the J gene TRBJ2-5, with a weak D call TRBD2 (6 bases). This CDR3 comprises 14 residues. Germline assignment: CDR1 MDHEN and CDR2 SYDVKM.

This clonotype was detected only a few times. The chain employs TRBV7-9 and TRBJ2-7; possible D gene TRBD1, 5 bases. The germline CDR1 and CDR2 sequences are SEHNR and FQNEAQ (reference sequence). CDR3 length: 14 amino acids. The V end was cut by 4 bases, the J end by 0 bases, with 10 bases between. The CDR3 DNA reads TGTGCCAGCAGCTCGATACAGGCCTCCTACGAGCAGTACTTC. It is translated as CASSSIQASYEQYF.

This clonotype was seen only a few times. The chain joins TRBV20-1 to TRBJ2-3, with 16 bases that match TRBD2. This CDR3 is built from 16 residues. From germline, CDR1 is DFQATT and CDR2 SNEGSKA (reference sequence). The trim removed 6 bases at V and 5 bases at J, leaving 8 bases unmatched. The chain's CDR3 is CSADEGLAGGGDTQYF. As DNA, the CDR3 is TGCAGTGCAGACGAGGGACTAGCGGGGGGGGGAGATACGCAGTATTTT.

This chain connects TRBV27 to TRBJ1-5; D unclear. Germline V gene data show CDR1 as MNHEY and CDR2 as SMNVEV (reference sequence). The CDR3 is 15 residues long. The V and J ends lost 2 bases and 6 bases respectively, with 14 bases between them. Written as DNA, the CDR3 is TGTGCCAGCAGTTTAGGACTTGGGCCCGGTCAGCCCCAGCATTTT. This sequence encodes CASSLGLGPGQPQHF.